The clone carrying this T cell receptor beta chain was picked up many times. What it binds is not known. The sample originates from a study of identical twins. Notes on the study in general: Rather than following the same donors, the conclusions depended on cross-sectional statistical analysis. Models underpredicted monozygotic twin sharing of out-of-frame TCR alpha.

Germline V gene lookup returns CDR1 DFQATT and CDR2 SNEGSKA (reference sequence). After removal of 5 bases from V and 2 bases from J, the junction contained 10 bases not matched to a gene. The CDR3 extends over 15 amino acids. Through template switching, a universal primer site was introduced, and the cDNA contained unique molecular identifiers. TCRdb recomputed calls from the 5' RACE reads with MiXCR, one row per CDR3 protein. This sample has around 570,000 distinct CDR3 sequences, with around 9.6% found just once. These data also featured in a second study, about yellow fever vaccine responses in identical twins. That report notes: Twins reportedly appeared to share part of their vaccine T cell response while keeping part individual.

The source of this sequence is a woman younger than 35 in good health. V gene TRBV20-1 combines with J gene TRBJ2-5; 8 nucleotides agree with TRBD2. The sequenced sample consisted of PBMCs. In DNA form, the CDR3 reads TGCAGTGCTGGAGGACTAGCAGAACGTCAAGAGACCCAGTACTTC. Translated: CSAGGLAERQETQYF.